This TCR beta chain was identified in a study of shared clonotypes between healthy human individuals. The study, taken as a whole, reports: In contrast to clonotypes shared by all four donors, non-shared clonotypes had lower generation probabilities.

Using immunoSEQ multiplex PCR, the repertoire was profiled, and TCRdb retains in-frame clones only, with some absent. The table lists about 680,000 clones, about 74% of them singletons. CDR3 length equals 16 residues. Germline CDR1 MNHEY, CDR2 SMNVEV (reference sequence). Trimming removed 0 bases from V and 2 bases from J; junction bases left unmatched: 7. As for this clone: Antigen: not known.

This TCR was recovered from a woman aged 25 to 39 in good health. Sample: memory CD4+ T cells sorted from blood. Indicated subset: CD45RA-negative fraction. J is TRBJ2-7 and V is TRBV27, with 7 nucleotides matching TRBD2. Written as DNA, the CDR3 is TGTGCCAGCAGTTTATCGGGGGGAGGGCGGCCCTACGAGCAGTACTTC. It translates to CASSLSGGGRPYEQYF.